Listed here is a single T cell receptor beta chain. These data come from a study of cytomegalovirus exposure and HLA in healthy donors. The PCR ran on 60 Vbeta and 13 Jbeta primers. TCRdb keeps only in-frame clones here, not all; method: immunoSEQ multiplex PCR. The repertoire has about 130,000 clones, under 85% of them found once; the top ten carry under 5%. V was clipped by 3 bases and J by 3 bases; unmatched bases: 12. CDR3 length: 17 amino acids. The germline V gene encodes CDR1 SGHRS and CDR2 YFSETQ. The chain recombines TRBV5-1 with TRBJ2-3; 8 nucleotides match TRBD2. Source material: PBMCs. The receptor's source is a male donor in good health and CMV-seropositive. The CDR3 region is CASSWGISGDQTDTQYF. CDR3 bases: TGCGCCAGCAGCTGGGGAATTAGCGGGGACCAAACAGATACGCAGTATTTT.